This T cell receptor (beta chain) was sequenced for a study of blood T cell repertoires in COVID-19. Study as a whole: Sources were T cells, B-cell-depleted T cells, or PBMCs; the material itself was cDNA or gDNA.

This clone appeared a single time. V lost 4 bases, J lost 9 bases, and 2 bases stayed unmatched. The CDR3 has 13 amino acids. Germline V lookup: CDR1 LNHNV, CDR2 YYDKDF (reference sequence). The protocol was immunoSEQ multiplex PCR, while the TCRdb copy is restricted to in-frame clones and leaves out a portion. The data hold around 190,000 clones, with more than 85% observed a single time. This chain connects TRBV15 to TRBJ1-6; 8 bases are shared with TRBD1. The receptor comes from a man aged 30 to 39 with acute or convalescent COVID-19. Sequencing was carried out using peripheral blood. The DNA for the CDR3 is TGTGCCACCAGCACAGGGGGCACTTCACCCCTCCACTTT. Its protein product is CATSTGGTSPLHF.